This T cell receptor (beta chain) was found in a study of T cell responses to AZD1222 COVID-19 vaccine. Findings and limits, study-wide: Donor demographics were predominantly white British with a female majority; clonal diversity may be underestimated. The study sampled repertoires only after the peak T cell response. Spike-specific TCR breadth and depth went up after people got two AZD1222 doses. Baseline seropositives among AZD1222 recipients totaled only six or seven.

TCRdb's table, derived via immunoSEQ multiplex PCR, lists solely in-frame clones and lacks some. The sample consists of approximately 220,000 clones, about 93% of them appearing once. Germline V gives CDR1 KGHSH, CDR2 LQKENI. V lost 6 bases and J 3 bases, leaving 15 bases between the germline ends. This CDR3 has 15 residues. As to this clone: The antigen remains undetermined.

The source material was peripheral blood, sampled on day 0 of MenACWY control vaccination. The TCR comes from an adult in good health. The chain recombines TRBV18 with TRBJ1-3, with D possibly matching TRBD1 (5 bases). CDR3 in amino acids: CASSASEGSGNTIYF. The CDR3 DNA sequence: TGTGCCAGCTCCGCCAGCGAGGGGAGTGGAAACACCATATATTTT.